This note documents a single T cell receptor (beta chain) sequence. Its target is not known. This sample was included in a study of T cell repertoires in cytomegalovirus infection. Study context: TCR beta signatures that were public indicated CMV infection and matching HLA type.

TCRdb called the reads again in MiXCR, with one record for every CDR3 protein. The data contain 250,000 or so distinct CDR3 sequences, approximately 15% of them singletons. Study outcomes and limitations: Clonotype analysis showed dominance of the ex vivo response by HLA-C-restricted CMV-specific TCR beta clonotypes. Public TCR beta family frequency separated CMV-and-HLA carriers, including in an independent cohort.

Losses at the gene ends were 5 bases for V and 1 base for J; bases not matched to a gene: 4. CDR3 length equals 15 residues. Per germline, CDR1 ENHRY and CDR2 SYGVKD. Material: CD8+ T cells from PBMCs. The TCR originated in a human donor in good health (CMV status not recorded). Some clones in this sample may be carry-over from other donors' samples. The chain employs TRBV10-3 and TRBJ2-3; 9 bases line up with TRBD1. In DNA, the CDR3 is TGTGCCATCAGTCCGGGACAGGGAGGCACAGATACGCAGTATTTT. This translates into CAISPGQGGTDTQYF.